This T cell receptor beta chain stems from a study of blood T cells in healthy people across ages. Trimming removed 6 bases from V and 7 bases from J, with 16 bases in between. The CDR3 is 15 amino acids. Germline loops: CDR1 SGHNT, CDR2 YENEEA. This clonotype was seen a few times. Through a sample-barcoded 5' primer and a J-beta primer mix, a second PCR was run for roughly 6 to 11 cycles. CDR3-containing paired-end reads numbered at least 3 million in each sample. TCRdb used MiXCR to reprocess the 5' RACE reads, holding one entry per CDR3 protein. The sample lists 1.6 million or so distinct CDR3 sequences; roughly 32% were seen once.

The sequence was collected from a woman between 25 and 40 years old in good health. The V and J genes are TRBV11-3 and TRBJ2-6, with D perhaps TRBD1 (6 bases). Sequencing was carried out using blood. CDR3 coding DNA: TGTGCCAGCAGTACTACAGGGATGGGAGCCAACGTCCTGACTTTC. Protein product: CASSTTGMGANVLTF.